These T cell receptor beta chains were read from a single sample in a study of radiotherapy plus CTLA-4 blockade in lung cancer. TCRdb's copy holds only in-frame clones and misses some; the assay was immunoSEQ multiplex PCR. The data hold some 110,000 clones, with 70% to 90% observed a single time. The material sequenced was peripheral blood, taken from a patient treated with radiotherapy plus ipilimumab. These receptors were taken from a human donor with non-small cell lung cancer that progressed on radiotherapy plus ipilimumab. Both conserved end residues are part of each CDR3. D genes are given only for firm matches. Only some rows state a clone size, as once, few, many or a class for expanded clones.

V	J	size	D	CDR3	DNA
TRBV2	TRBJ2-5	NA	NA	CASSGRLYQETQYF	TGTGCCAGCAGCGGACGACTATACCAAGAGACCCAGTACTTC
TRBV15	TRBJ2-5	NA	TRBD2	CATSRDTREGGAETQYF	TGTGCCACCAGCAGAGATACCCGGGAGGGCGGTGCGGAGACCCAGTACTTC
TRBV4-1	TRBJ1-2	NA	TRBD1	CASRKGTGQERGYTF	TGCGCCAGCAGAAAAGGCACGGGACAGGAACGAGGCTACACCTTC
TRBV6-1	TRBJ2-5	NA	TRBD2	CASSVMGGWGETQYF	TGTGCCAGCAGTGTAATGGGAGGGTGGGGGGAGACCCAGTACTTC
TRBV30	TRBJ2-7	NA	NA	CAWTPGGHEQYF	TGTGCCTGGACCCCGGGTGGCCACGAGCAGTACTTC
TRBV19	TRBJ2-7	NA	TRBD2	CASRQTSGPAPYEQYF	TGTGCCAGTAGACAGACTAGCGGCCCTGCCCCCTACGAGCAGTACTTC
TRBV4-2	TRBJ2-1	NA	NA	CASSQEGPYNEQFF	TGTGCCAGCAGCCAAGAGGGGCCCTACAATGAGCAGTTCTTC
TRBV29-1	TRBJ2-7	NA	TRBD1	CSVGVHRGDEQYF	TGCAGCGTTGGTGTCCACAGGGGCGACGAGCAGTACTTC
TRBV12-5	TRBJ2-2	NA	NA	CASGLGLRETGELFF	TGTGCTAGTGGTTTGGGCCTGAGAGAAACCGGGGAGCTGTTTTTT
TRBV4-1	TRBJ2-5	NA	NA	CASSQAREPEETQYF	TGCGCCAGCAGCCAAGCCCGGGAGCCGGAGGAGACCCAGTACTTC
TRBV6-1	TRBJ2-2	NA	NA	CASLGHNTGELFF	TGTGCCAGTTTGGGACACAACACCGGGGAGCTGTTTTTT
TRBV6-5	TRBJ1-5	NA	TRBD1	CASSRQGEDQPQHF	TGTGCCAGCAGTAGACAGGGAGAGGATCAGCCCCAGCATTTT
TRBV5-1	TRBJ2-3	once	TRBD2	CASSFAGRALDTQYF	TGCGCCAGCAGCTTTGCGGGGAGGGCCCTAGATACGCAGTATTTT
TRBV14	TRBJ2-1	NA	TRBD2	CASSLGTSANNEQFF	TGTGCCAGCAGCCTCGGGACTAGCGCAAACAATGAGCAGTTCTTC
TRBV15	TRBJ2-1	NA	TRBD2	CATSRGLREGAYNEQFF	TGTGCCACCAGCAGAGGGTTGCGGGAGGGGGCCTACAATGAGCAGTTCTTC
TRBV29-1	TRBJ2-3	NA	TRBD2	CSVELAQRGGTDTQYF	TGCAGCGTTGAATTGGCCCAGCGGGGGGGCACAGATACGCAGTATTTT
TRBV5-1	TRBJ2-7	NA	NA	CASSLETGRTEQYF	TGCGCCAGCAGCTTGGAAACAGGGCGGACCGAGCAGTACTTC
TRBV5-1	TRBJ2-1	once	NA	CASSSEKTSYNEQFF	TGCGCCAGCAGCTCCGAGAAGACCTCCTACAATGAGCAGTTCTTC
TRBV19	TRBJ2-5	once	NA	CASRGDQETQYF	TGTGCCAGTAGAGGGGATCAGGAGACCCAGTACTTC
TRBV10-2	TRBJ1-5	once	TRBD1	CASSEWGRGNQPQHF	TGCGCCAGCAGTGAGTGGGGCAGGGGGAATCAGCCCCAGCATTTT
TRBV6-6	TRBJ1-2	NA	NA	CASRSQGIYGYTF	TGTGCCAGCAGATCACAGGGAATCTATGGCTACACCTTC
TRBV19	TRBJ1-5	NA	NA	CASRTAPEEQPQHF	TGTGCCAGTAGAACGGCCCCGGAGGAGCAGCCCCAGCATTTT
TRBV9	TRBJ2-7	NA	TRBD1	CASSRQGGMNYEQYF	TGTGCCAGCAGTAGACAGGGGGGGATGAACTACGAGCAGTACTTC
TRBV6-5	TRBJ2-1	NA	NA	CASSYLGSNEQFF	TGTGCCAGCAGTTACCTCGGCAGCAATGAGCAGTTCTTC